This TCR beta chain was profiled in a study of blood T cell repertoires in COVID-19. Study details: COVID-19 samples, acute and convalescent, were from the United States, Italy and Spain. PBMCs, B-cell-depleted T cells, or T cells provided the cDNA or gDNA that made up the material.

In the original processing: Amplifying reference gene primers gave estimates of nucleated cell counts. Data came from immunoSEQ multiplex PCR; TCRdb stores just in-frame clones and leaves some out. V and J calls and clone size come straight from that table; D and trimming were deduced from the DNA. The repertoire holds just under 350,000 clones, with 87% as singletons. This clone has a handful of counts. Sample: peripheral blood. This clonotype originated in a woman between 45 and 65 years old with COVID-19, enrolled during active disease.

The CDR3 here is CASSLESGGIYNEQFF. The DNA for the CDR3 is TGTGCCAGCAGCTTAGAGTCAGGGGGGATCTACAATGAGCAGTTCTTC. The chain combines TRBV11-2 with TRBJ2-1; a weak D match, TRBD1 (7 bases). From germline, CDR1 is SGHAT and CDR2 FQNNGV. The CDR3 spans 16 residues. Between the trimmed V and J ends, which lost 0 bases and 3 bases, there was a span of 12 bases.